What follows are 8 T cell receptor beta chains derived from one specimen sequenced in a study of blood T cell repertoires in COVID-19. The method was immunoSEQ multiplex PCR; TCRdb's version includes in-frame clones alone and lacks a portion of them. The data hold roughly 52,000 clones, with 82% observed a single time. Input material: peripheral blood. The receptors shown here come from a man older than 75 with COVID-19, enrolled during active disease.

The V call is TRBV25-1, the J call TRBJ1-4, with D tentatively TRBD1 (5 bases). The CDR3 contains 18 residues. Germline values: CDR1 MGHDK, CDR2 SYGVNS. The ends were cut back, 4 bases at V and 0 bases at J, with 18 bases in the middle. As DNA, the CDR3 is TGTGCCAGCAGTGGGTTGGGGACGGCGGGGGCAACTAATGAAAAACTGTTTTTT. As protein: CASSGLGTAGATNEKLFF.

V is TRBV2 and J is TRBJ2-7, with a weak D call TRBD1 (5 bases). The germline gives CDR1 SNHLY, CDR2 FYNNEI. The CDR3 spans 12 residues. V lost 6 bases to trimming and J lost 2 bases, with 8 bases between them. Here the CDR3 reads CASRAGPYEQYF. The DNA for the CDR3 is TGTGCCAGCAGGGCAGGGCCCTACGAGCAGTACTTC. Full variable domain (rest looked up from reference TRBV2 and TRBJ2-7): EPEVTQTPSHQVTQMGQEVILRCVPISNHLYFYWYRQILGQKVEFLVSFYNNEISEKSEIFDDQFSVERPDGSNFTLKIRSTKLEDSAMYFCASRAGPYEQYFGPGTRLTVT.

The chain uses TRBV19 and TRBJ2-4; 7 nucleotides agree with TRBD1. The CDR3 sequence is 15 residues long. The germline CDR1 and CDR2 sequences are LNHDA and SQIVND (reference sequence). V lost 6 bases, J lost 6 bases, and 11 bases stayed unmatched. This CDR3 is CASRLDPGGLNIQYF. In DNA, the CDR3 is TGTGCCAGTAGACTTGACCCAGGGGGTCTAAACATTCAGTACTTC.

V usage is TRBV24-1 and J usage is TRBJ1-5; a possible D gene is TRBD1 (6 bases). The V and J ends lost 2 bases and 2 bases respectively, with 18 bases between them. CDR1 and CDR2 (germline): KGHDR, SFDVKD. The CDR3 has 18 residues. Written as DNA, the CDR3 is TGTGCCACCAGTGATTCGGGACCAGGGGCCCGGGGCAATCAGCCCCAGCATTTT. Translated: CATSDSGPGARGNQPQHF.

The rearrangement uses TRBV4-3 and TRBJ1-2, with D possibly being TRBD1 (5 bases). Germline-derived CDR1 and CDR2 are LGHNA and YSLEER. CDR3 size: 15 residues. V was trimmed by 6 bases and J by 8 bases, leaving 22 bases between them. Here the CDR3 DNA reads TGCGCCAGCAGGCTTGAAGGGGCCAGCACCGAGGGCTACACCTTC. Translated: CASRLEGASTEGYTF.

The rearrangement links TRBV9 to TRBJ1-1, with 7 positions matching TRBD1. Unmatched junction bases numbered 10, after V lost 0 bases and J lost 5 bases. Germline CDR1 is SGDLS and CDR2 is YYNGEE. The CDR3 contains 16 residues. CDR3 DNA sequence: TGTGCCAGCAGCGTAGGGGGACAGCCGGGAGGGACTGAAGCTTTCTTT. This sequence encodes CASSVGGQPGGTEAFF.

Regarding this clone: One junction end does not reproduce the germline sequence, and a read error may be involved. The rearrangement joins TRBV4-3 to TRBJ2-2, with 7 bases matching TRBD1. CDR1 and CDR2 from the germline V gene are LGHNA and YSLEER. The CDR3 totals 15 residues. The CDR3 protein is CASSQVQGNSGELFF. DNA of the CDR3: TGCGCCAGCAGCCAAGTACAGGGGAACTCCGGGGAGCTGTTTTTT.

This clone has just a few counts. The V gene is TRBV4-2, the J gene TRBJ1-1; D unresolved. The CDR3 spans 17 residues. The germline V gene has CDR1 LGHNA and CDR2 YNFKEQ. With 0 bases removed from V and 0 bases from J, the gap between germline ends came to 14 bases. The CDR3 loop reads CASSQDPQALLNTEAFF. Written as DNA, the CDR3 is TGTGCCAGCAGCCAAGATCCGCAGGCGTTACTGAACACTGAAGCTTTCTTT.